Shown below are 5 T cell receptor beta chains from a single sample sequenced in a study of tumor and adjacent non-tumor tissue in lung cancer (dated by TCRdb to between 2017 and 2018). Libraries were built with multiplex PCR. For sequencing, an Illumina HiSeq 2500 was employed. TCRbeta libraries were built by three rounds of nested PCR using primers (Table S4), following protocols modified from ARM-PCR. TCRdb ran its own pipeline on the public reads, namely fastp trimming at Q25 and MiXCR clone calling, and kept in-frame beta chains. Every entry covers one CDR3 protein and lists the most common genes and DNA from its rows. In this sample the table shows 200,000 or so distinct CDR3 sequences, about two thirds of which occur a single time. The ten largest clonotypes hold approximately 26% of the sample. RNA was isolated from bulk unsorted tissue, and RNA quality was assessed with a NanoDrop ND-1000 and an Agilent 2100.

Specimen: lung tumor tissue. The receptors were sampled from a man aged 55 to 70 with non-small cell lung cancer.

The J gene is TRBJ2-3, the V gene TRBV30; D might be TRBD1 (6 bases). The germline V and J ends were trimmed by 3 bases and 5 bases, with 6 bases remaining between them. The CDR3 has 11 residues. Germline assignment: CDR1 GTSNPN and CDR2 SVGIG (reference sequence). The CDR3 sequence: CAWSRGDTQYF. In DNA, the CDR3 is TGTGCCTGGAGCAGGGGAGATACGCAGTATTTT.

The sample holds a few counts of this clonotype. The junction departs from germline at one end; a sequencing error may be responsible. The V gene is TRBV29-1, the J gene TRBJ2-1; D gene ambiguous. CDR3 size: 10 residues. The germline gives CDR1 SQVTM, CDR2 ANQGSEA. The CDR3 coding sequence is TGCGGCGTTGCGTACGGTGAGCAGTTCTTC. Translating it yields CGVAYGEQFF.

This clonotype was seen many times. This chain joins TRBV29-1 and TRBJ1-2, with D tentatively TRBD1 (5 bases). V was shortened by 3 bases and J by 2 bases, with 10 bases between the two germline ends. CDR3 length: 13 residues. Germline V CDR1 and CDR2: SQVTM, ANQGSEA. The CDR3 reads CSVDPGLNYGYTF. The CDR3 region has the DNA TGCAGCGTTGATCCAGGGTTGAACTATGGCTACACCTTC.

Points on this clonotype: The junction departs from germline at one end; a sequencing error may be responsible. J is TRBJ1-5 and V is TRBV7-8, with a possible D match to TRBD2 (5 bases). The J call may be in error: the DNA end matches TRBJ2-3 better. This CDR3 contains 13 residues. The germline V gene has CDR1 SGHVS and CDR2 FQNEAQ. The CDR3 spells CASSLASNQPQYF. The CDR3 coding sequence is TGTGCCAGCAGTTTAGCTAGCAATCAGCCCCAGTATTTT.

The V gene is TRBV5-1, the J gene TRBJ2-5, with 7 nucleotides matching TRBD1. Germline CDR1 and CDR2: SGHRS and YFSETQ. V was pared by 4 bases and J by 3 bases, with 9 bases of the junction left unmatched. The CDR3 sequence is 15 residues long. The CDR3 here is CASSVPGQKKETQYF. The DNA for the CDR3 is TGCGCCAGCAGCGTTCCGGGACAGAAAAAAGAGACCCAGTACTTC.